This T cell receptor (beta chain) was sequenced for a study of blood T cell repertoires in COVID-19. Sequenced by immunoSEQ multiplex PCR; TCRdb stores in-frame clones only, minus some. The sample holds some 250,000 clones, around four fifths seen once. Germline values: CDR1 SQVTM, CDR2 ANQGSEA. Trimming left V 6 bases short and J 3 bases short, with 15 bases between. The CDR3 sequence is 14 residues long. The sequence was obtained from a man aged 35-49 years with active or convalescent COVID-19. Sequencing was carried out using peripheral blood. V is TRBV29-1 and J is TRBJ1-5; weak D call: TRBD1 (6 bases). CDR3 amino acids: CSVVETGVNQPQHF. The CDR3 DNA is TGCAGCGTCGTCGAGACAGGAGTCAATCAGCCCCAGCATTTT.